This TCR beta chain was obtained from a study of Graves' ophthalmopathy and Graves' hyperthyroidism listed by TCRdb under 2018. Regarding the research as a whole: Peripheral blood samples were taken at the time of initial diagnosis, before any treatment was given. The study used TCR beta repertoire signatures to distinguish Graves' ophthalmopathy from Graves' hyperthyroidism and to predict progression to ophthalmopathy. In about 6 hyperthyroidism patients, T-cell repertoires of thyroid tissue and blood were compared. In total, 135 blood samples were TCR-sequenced: approximately 42 ophthalmopathy, around 75 hyperthyroidism and approximately 17 hyperthyroidism-to-ophthalmopathy patients. For training and testing, the roughly 100 patients in the discovery cohort were randomly divided in a 7:3 ratio. An independent validation cohort was composed of 18 to 20 hyperthyroidism patients and 15 to 17 patients who later progressed from hyperthyroidism to ophthalmopathy. To explore V-J signatures that distinguish ophthalmopathy from hyperthyroidism, a discovery set of 100 patients was enrolled, made up of 43 with ophthalmopathy and some 56 with stable hyperthyroidism. Following sample collection, hyperthyroidism patients were given methimazole at a starting dose of 30 mg daily, and ophthalmopathy patients were given high-dose intravenous methylprednisolone.

Summary of the overall study and its limitations: In cross-validation, the 13-signature model distinguished ophthalmopathy from stable hyperthyroidism with 87.88% sensitivity and 81.08% specificity, while in the test set the corresponding values were roughly 80% and 75%. No statistical method was used to predetermine the sample size, and group allocation was not hidden from the investigators. Most of the expanded thyroid clonotypes with a frequency above 0.001 were also detected in blood, and it was suggested that the thyroid immune response may be reflected by blood repertoires. In validation, the model predicted ophthalmopathy progression with about 70% sensitivity and 72.22% specificity; some twelve predicted patients were CT-confirmed with GO in a median of approximately 6.2 months.

The germline V gene supplies CDR1 MDHEN and CDR2 SYDVKM. Including cysteine and phenylalanine, the CDR3 has 16 amino acids. Only the CDR3 region is kept as DNA, spanning 48 bases read in frame from base 1. V is cut back by 5 bases and J by 3 bases, with 8 bases in the junction unmatched. In this sample, this clonotype turned up many times. Its specific antigen is unknown. Base quality data are lacking; no much larger clone is found one base away. Ophthalmopathy patients were characterized by moderately to severely active disease, a Clinical Activity Score of at least 3, a NOSPECS grade of at least 4, and a disease duration under 3 months. Patients with other autoimmune diseases, uncontrolled infections, pregnancy or lactation were excluded. Diagnosis relied on clinical symptoms, serum thyroxine, TRAb, thyroid ultrasound and orbital computed tomography. Using Ficoll-Paque density gradient centrifugation, PBMCs were isolated from about 9.4 ml of fresh peripheral blood. Trizol reagent was used to extract the total RNA, and its quality was then checked on an Agilent 2100 Bioanalyzer.

TCR beta CDR3 regions were amplified from RNA transcripts for repertoire sequencing. The first round of RT-PCR was done with HTBI primers and the Qiagen OneStep RT-PCR kit, and was followed by a second round of multiplex PCR, then size selection and purification. Libraries were sequenced paired-end with 100 bp reads on an Illumina HiSeq2000. Concerning the study's data processing: Reads were processed with SOAPnuke, discarding reads with adapters, uncalled bases, mean Phred below 15, or no exact constant-primer or identifier match. High-quality paired reads were merged with COPE v1.2.5. Unique nucleotide sequences were defined as clonotypes and aligned to IMGT TRB V, D and J references using MiTCR v1.1. The analysis was limited to V-J combinations with a frequency above 0.0001, which together covered over 99% of the repertoires. For each V-J combination, a TCR clonal expansion and chaos score was defined as F50 clonal expansion divided by the chaos observed in the TCRdist matrix. Welch's t-statistics and random forest were used to narrow the features down to roughly twelve V-J combinations, which were then fed into a naive Bayes classifier. The similarity between thyroid and blood repertoires was quantified using the Morisita-Horn index. TCRdb handled the public reads itself, with Q25 trimming in fastp and clone calling in MiXCR, and kept productive beta chains. Merged by CDR3 protein, the rows form single entries marked with the most common genes and DNA. The V and J calls, along with clone size, are taken from TCRdb and not from the paper's own processing. This sample is represented by 450,000 or so distinct CDR3 sequences; 14% of them were singletons. The leading ten clones occupy about 10% of the sample.

The sequenced sample was blood. The sequence was collected from a woman in her 30s with Graves' ophthalmopathy. Donor details come from another sample of the same person, matched by shared clones. Rearrangement joined TRBV28 to TRBJ2-7, with 12 bases aligning to TRBD2. The nucleotides are TGTGCCAGCAGTCCCTCGAGGACTAGCGGGGTCTACGAGCAGTACTTC. Translated, it reads CASSPSRTSGVYEQYF.